This T cell receptor (beta chain) was sequenced in a study of Ad26.COV2.S vaccination and SARS-CoV-2 variants. Comment on this clone: Its target is not known.

This CDR3 is built from 16 residues. Germline V gene sequence: CDR1 LNHDA, CDR2 SQIVND (reference sequence). The V end lost 3 bases, the J end lost 4 bases, and 16 bases lay between the germline ends. Generated by immunoSEQ multiplex PCR, the TCRdb table keeps only in-frame clones and is missing some. Of about 460,000 clones detected, about 88% appear once; the ten largest clones hold about 1.5%. Study conclusions and caveats: Vaccine recipients posted higher spike-specific TCR breadth than their placebo counterparts.

Stated treatment: 19 received Ad26.COV2.S at low or high dose, single or two shots; about 5 received placebo; per-sample allocation not given. The study sampled participants on day 63 after the first vaccine or placebo injection. Sequences were derived from peripheral blood, sampled in a trial of Ad26.COV2.S vaccine versus placebo. The sequence came from a person between 18 and 65 years old who received the Ad26.COV2.S COVID-19 vaccine or a placebo. This chain connects TRBV19 to TRBJ1-5; D is unresolved. The CDR3 protein is CASSILGGPRNQPQHF. The CDR3 DNA follows: TGTGCCAGTAGTATTTTAGGAGGGCCGCGGAATCAGCCCCAGCATTTT.